Listed below are T cell receptor beta chains from one sample, sequenced in a study of control samples from healthy donors and cancer patients. Profiled with immunoSEQ multiplex PCR; TCRdb holds only in-frame clones, not every one. The sample includes 190,000 or so clones, 80% to 95% of them seen just once. Sequenced input: blood. All receptors derive from a young man in good health. The CDR3 runs from the conserved cysteine through the conserved F or W. The size entry is marked missing in some rows and otherwise reads once, few, many or a size class.

V gene,J gene,clone size,CDR3 protein
TRBV5-1,TRBJ1-2,.,CASSYGQGVDGYTF
TRBV6-2/TRBV6-3,TRBJ1-6,once,CASSPGGRWSNSPLHF
TRBV28,TRBJ2-7,.,CASIPAGTPYEQYF
TRBV4-2,TRBJ2-3,.,CASSQAGGGAPTDTQYF
TRBV29-1,TRBJ2-1,.,CSTLRDSSYNEQFF
TRBV9,TRBJ2-3,.,CASSVEGDTQYF
TRBV6-5,TRBJ2-5,.,CASSPGQYQETQYF
TRBV5-6,TRBJ2-1,.,CASSERPGQYNEQFF
TRBV6-5,TRBJ2-5,.,CASSRQGAREQYF
TRBV6-1,TRBJ2-7,once,CASSESPHTGQYF
TRBV9,TRBJ2-1,.,CASSTRSTNEQFF
TRBV12-5,TRBJ1-6,once,CASGISPNSPLHF
TRBV2,TRBJ2-7,.,CASSEGLAVYEQYF
TRBV5-4,TRBJ2-3,.,CASSLVGAAQYF
TRBV19,TRBJ1-5,once,CASSISSGTVSNQPQHF
TRBV19,TRBJ2-2,once,CASSIESSGVRGELFF
TRBV25-1,TRBJ1-2,.,CASSAARTYNYGYTF
TRBV5-1,TRBJ2-7,.,CASSFSSSGSYEQYF
TRBV6-5,TRBJ2-5,.,CASTETGWETQYF
TRBV13,TRBJ1-1,.,CASSLKAPPGGTAFF
TRBV6-1,TRBJ2-3,.,CASSESGRLTDTQYF
TRBV24-1,TRBJ1-2,.,CATSDWSDYGYTF
TRBV5-1,TRBJ1-1,.,CASSDPQGGFNTEAFF
TRBV14,TRBJ2-5,.,CASSRYPGGRETQYF
TRBV5-4,TRBJ2-2,.,CASSSSDRGPTGELFF
TRBV5-8,TRBJ2-7,.,CASSLESGPYEQYF
TRBV3-1/TRBV3-2,TRBJ1-4,.,CASSQQGGGQGDEKLFF
TRBV28,TRBJ1-6,.,CASTIGARARPNSPLHF
TRBV19,TRBJ1-6,.,CASSIRQPSPLHF
TRBV7-9,TRBJ1-1,.,CASSLGTGLITEAFF
TRBV6-6,TRBJ2-1,.,CASSSPGGGRDEQFF
TRBV5-5,TRBJ2-3,.,CASSMIAGGSTDTQYF
TRBV2,TRBJ2-5,.,CASSEMRGETQYF
TRBV19,TRBJ2-6,few,CASSYPLTGKLSGANVLTF
TRBV25-1,TRBJ2-7,.,CASSEGGQKGKYEQYF
TRBV10-3,TRBJ2-1,once,CAISESPGGSGNEQFF
TRBV30,TRBJ1-1,.,CAWSVGIMNTEAFF
TRBV7-2,TRBJ1-1,.,CASSPRIARTPDHTEAFF
TRBV5-1,TRBJ1-5,.,CASSPDPSNQPQHF
TRBV6-5,TRBJ2-4,.,CASSRTGGGNIQYF
TRBV2,TRBJ1-3,once,CASSLDRGLDGNTIYF
TRBV7-8,TRBJ1-6,.,CASSWQDNSPLHF
TRBV15,TRBJ2-5,.,CATSRDRASGGPGETQYF
TRBV19,TRBJ2-5,.,CASSIERGETQYF
TRBV5-1,TRBJ1-3,.,CASSLDSPYSGNTIYF
TRBV2,TRBJ1-1,.,CASYRDSNTEAFF
TRBV5-1,TRBJ2-7,.,CASRLRTGRGTYEQYF
TRBV5-1,TRBJ2-5,.,CASSLQRGGPWETQYF
TRBV28,TRBJ1-2,.,CASSLAGVFANYGYTF